Below, one T cell receptor beta chain is given with its context. This clonotype was observed at least ten times. Its antigen has not been determined. Base qualities are missing; no much larger clone stands one base away. These data are taken from a study of human T cells and chemical hapten exposure (dated by TCRdb to the early 2020s). Notes on the research overall: For sensitization, 2% DPC in acetone was applied to a roughly 2 cm by roughly 2 cm area of upper inner arm skin. Peripheral blood TCR repertoire changes were tracked in vivo in alopecia patients during primary and secondary sensitization to the hapten diphenylcyclopropenone (DPC). For TCR sequencing, blood came from 25 to 35 alopecia patients at anywhere from one to four time points (pre-sensitization, 2, 6 and 24 weeks). Patient blood was sampled pre-sensitization (week 0) and at 2, 6 and about 24 weeks after DPC sensitization. Patch tests used Finn chambers with 0.01% DPC on the upper back, scored after 6 days by International Contact Dermatitis Research Group standards. Most of the patients in the cohort were female, and the cohort covered alopecia areata with under or over 50% scalp involvement, alopecia totalis and alopecia universalis. Throughout the roughly 24-week study period, patients were also given weekly therapeutic DPC doses on the scalp. The libraries were sequenced as a pool, and the TCR yield per sample differed mostly because of small variations in library volumes within the pool. What the study reported, not specific to this receptor: Because every patient had alopecia, a presumed autoimmune disease, the patients' immune response might differ from that of healthy individuals. Significantly more large CDR3 similarity clusters were formed by expanded TCRs than by pre-sensitization or healthy control sets, consistent with antigen-driven responses. DPC sensitization did not change the number of TCRs with a frequency above 1 in 1000, and there was no evidence of changes in global repertoire structure. Repeated subsampling changed both the strength of the expansion versus patch-test correlation and the threshold at which the correlation became significant. The number of PT1 expanded TCRs positively correlated with patch test score, significant at thresholds 8, 16 and 32 but not 4.

Receptor libraries were prepared by RACE. Sequencing was carried out with a NextSeq 500. Library preparation attached unique molecular identifiers to individual cDNA molecules for quantitative, reproducible TCR counting. Each blood RNA sample was used to sequence both TCR alpha and TCR beta chains. The original pipeline was this. Samples had a median of approximately 93,000 TCRs, with a range from roughly 20,000 to 690,600. V, J and CDR3 annotation of the TCR reads was performed with the Decombinator software suite. For the PS versus PT1 abundance plots, all samples were subsampled to the same number of TCRs (28,000). TCRs were defined as expanded if absent before sensitization and observed at least eight times at the 2-week time point. The public reads were quality trimmed at Q25 with fastp and then assembled into clones with MiXCR by TCRdb, keeping productive beta chains. Entries are consolidated by CDR3 protein sequence, retaining the most common genes and DNA. For this entry, the V and J calls and clone size follow TCRdb and not the study's own pipeline. The sample table contains more than 300,000 distinct CDR3 sequences; only one count was recorded for around 5.5% of them. The top ten constitute around 8% of the sample.

Explained via the paper, the time point label denotes: pre-sensitization, week 0. The treatment or condition label, as the study defines it: therapeutic diphenylcyclopropenone sensitization with weekly scalp DPC. At each patch-test visit, blood was drawn before the patch test was applied. Patients were considered eligible if aged 18 to 70, diagnosed with alopecia and deemed suitable for DPC therapy, and patients were excluded if pregnant. Total RNA was extracted from unfractionated whole blood collected in Tempus Blood RNA tubes. At the junction V is shortened by 8 bases and J by 1 base, with 14 bases in between. Counted from cysteine to phenylalanine, this CDR3 has 14 amino acids. This entry keeps only the CDR3 DNA: 42 bases, framed from base 1.

The source material was whole blood, sampled in connection with sensitization to the hapten diphenylcyclopropenone (DPC). The sequence joins TRBV12-3 or TRBV12-4 to TRBJ2-5; the D gene is possibly TRBD1, with 5 bases matching. This sequence originates from a woman aged 18-29 years with alopecia areata. Some clones in this sample may be carry-over from other donors' samples. The DNA sequence reads TGTGCCAGCGGCAGGGCAGGGATCCAAGAGACCCAGTACTTC. It translates to CASGRAGIQETQYF.